Listed below are T cell receptor beta chains from one sample, sequenced in a study of blood T cell repertoires in COVID-19. The assay was immunoSEQ multiplex PCR, and TCRdb's table has in-frame clones only and misses some. This sample carries some 150,000 clones, approximately 80% of them seen once, and the ten largest clones take less than 2.5%. The sequenced sample consisted of peripheral blood. The receptors were sampled from a man in his 70s with acute or convalescent COVID-19. Each CDR3 is given with its conserved first and last residue.

J	V	CDR3
TRBJ1-4	TRBV9	CASSVGQPGNEKLFF
TRBJ1-1	TRBV7-3	CASSFRTGRPNTEAFF
TRBJ1-1	TRBV29-1	CSVEMLGGRTEAFF
TRBJ1-5	TRBV5-1	CASSFEDNQPQHF
TRBJ1-1	TRBV7-2	CASSPNRGNTEAFF
TRBJ1-6	TRBV6-6	CASSTPSPPLHF
TRBJ1-2	TRBV6-5	CASSYGRHRGDGYTF
TRBJ1-6	TRBV5-6	CASSLAALGSPLHF
TRBJ1-4	TRBV19	CASSIAGTVEKLFF
TRBJ2-7	TRBV28	CASGGQVSSYEQYF
TRBJ2-5	TRBV5-1	CASRTGVLVRETQYF
TRBJ1-3	TRBV10-1	CASSEGGSGNTIYF
TRBJ2-3	TRBV3-1/TRBV3-2	CASRGADTQYF
TRBJ1-5	TRBV12-3/TRBV12-4	CASSLTDQPQHF
TRBJ2-1	TRBV2	CASSPRGGFSNEQFF
TRBJ2-1	TRBV5-1	CASSRRTGTDYNEQFF
TRBJ2-3	TRBV14	CASSLMTSGLSDTQYF
TRBJ1-5	TRBV19	CASSLGRVGPQHF
TRBJ1-2	TRBV2	CASSEYVVASYGYTF
TRBJ2-1	TRBV6-6	CATQGGPYNEQFF
TRBJ2-1	TRBV5-1	CASSLAPGGDEQFF
TRBJ1-5	TRBV5-3	CARSLFPRSVQPQHF
TRBJ2-7	TRBV5-8	CASSLPGQGLDEQYF
TRBJ1-2	TRBV18	CASSREVDGYTF
TRBJ1-2	TRBV6-6	CASSYADSYGYTF
TRBJ2-7	TRBV10-1	CASSTGTGDRQYF
TRBJ2-1	TRBV7-9	CASSQGLAGVEQFF
TRBJ2-3	TRBV24-1	CATSERGGGTDTQYF
TRBJ2-7	TRBV10-3	CAISQAATYEQYF
TRBJ2-2	TRBV5-4	CASSPGGQGTGELFF
TRBJ2-1	TRBV11-2	CASSLDTGVWDNEQFF
TRBJ1-2	TRBV18	CASSGPGQGDYGYTF
TRBJ1-2	TRBV28	CASSPQGNYGYTF
TRBJ1-2	TRBV11-2	CASSSGRGGGYTF
TRBJ2-1	TRBV7-3	CASSLSLQSEQFF
TRBJ1-2	TRBV7-9	CASSGSGDYGYTF
TRBJ2-3	TRBV5-4	CASSSWRISTDTQYF
TRBJ2-1	TRBV7-9	CASSPPGTSGNNEQFF
TRBJ2-3	TRBV11-3	CASSSGLASDTQYF
TRBJ1-3	TRBV11-2	CASSRGQFSGNTIYF
TRBJ2-5	TRBV20-1	CSVAVKETQYF
TRBJ2-7	TRBV1	CTSSQVASGRPSVHEQYF
TRBJ2-7	TRBV7-8	CASSQQIGDSSYEQYF
TRBJ1-4	TRBV18	CASSPGQGEEKLFF
TRBJ2-1	TRBV5-5	CASSLFDRGSTYNEQFF
TRBJ2-3	TRBV2	CASSGVVGTDTQYF
TRBJ1-2	TRBV29-1	CSEGRANYGYTF
TRBJ1-1	TRBV5-1	CASSLRQGAADTEAFF
TRBJ2-7	TRBV11-2	CASNAPARTSGGSYEQYF
TRBJ2-2	TRBV5-4	CASSGGTGFPGELFF
TRBJ1-2	TRBV6-6	CASSYQTGGGYGYTF
TRBJ2-7	TRBV5-1	CASSLNPQKSSYEQYF
TRBJ2-1	TRBV3-1/TRBV3-2	CASSQDHRGGEQFF
TRBJ2-1	TRBV5-4	CASSSPSGLNYNEQFF
TRBJ2-1	TRBV7-6	CASSSTTSGSVGEQFF
TRBJ2-1	TRBV3-1/TRBV3-2	CASSQDRLAGAMVEQFF
TRBJ1-4	TRBV25-1	CASSELGQVKEKLFF
TRBJ1-1	TRBV11-2	CASSLERGAEAFF